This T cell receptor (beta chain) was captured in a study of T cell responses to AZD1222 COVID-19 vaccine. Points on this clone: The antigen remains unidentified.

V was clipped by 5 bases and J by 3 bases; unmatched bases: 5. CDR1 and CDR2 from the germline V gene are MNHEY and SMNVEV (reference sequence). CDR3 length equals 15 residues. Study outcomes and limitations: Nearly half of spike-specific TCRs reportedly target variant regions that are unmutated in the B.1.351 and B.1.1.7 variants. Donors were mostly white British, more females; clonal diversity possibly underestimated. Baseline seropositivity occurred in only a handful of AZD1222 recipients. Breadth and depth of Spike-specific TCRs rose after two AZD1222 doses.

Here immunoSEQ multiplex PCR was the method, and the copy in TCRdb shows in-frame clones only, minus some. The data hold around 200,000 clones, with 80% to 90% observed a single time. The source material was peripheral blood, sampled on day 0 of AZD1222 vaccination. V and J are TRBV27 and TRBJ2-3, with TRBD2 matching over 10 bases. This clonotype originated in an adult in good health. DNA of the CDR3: TGTGCCAGCAGTCCGACTAGCGGGTTAACAGATACGCAGTATTTT. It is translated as CASSPTSGLTDTQYF.